These 26 T cell receptor beta chains were all obtained from the same sample, sequenced in a study of identifying expanded T cells in peripheral blood. Profiling relied on immunoSEQ multiplex PCR, and the TCRdb table lists in-frame clones only, not all of them. The sample yields under 150,000 clones, around 88% seen once. Sequenced: blood. Receptors originate from a person aged 18-70 years in good health.

This chain connects TRBV28 to TRBJ2-2; D is unclear. The V and J ends lost 4 bases and 3 bases respectively, with 15 bases between them. Germline CDR1 and CDR2: MDHEN and SYDVKM. The CDR3 totals 16 residues. CDR3 sequence reads: CASSSFRNRYTGELFF. Written as DNA, the CDR3 is TGTGCCAGCAGTTCGTTCCGGAACCGATACACCGGGGAGCTGTTTTTT. Together with reference TRBV28 and TRBJ2-2, the CDR3 gives the full variable domain: DVKVTQSSRYLVKRTGEKVFLECVQDMDHENMFWYRQDPGLGLRLIYFSYDVKMKEKGDIPEGYSVSREKKERFSLILESASTNQTSMYLCASSSFRNRYTGELFFGEGSRLTVL.

The chain combines TRBV5-1 with TRBJ2-1, with 7 bases fitting TRBD2. Germline values: CDR1 SGHRS, CDR2 YFSETQ. The CDR3 sequence is 15 residues long. Trimming cost V 4 bases and J 0 bases; bases outside gene matches: 4. CDR3 loop: CASSGGVASYNEQFF. The DNA of the CDR3 is TGCGCCAGCAGCGGGGGGGTCGCCTCCTACAATGAGCAGTTCTTC.

The chain joins TRBV29-1 to TRBJ2-1, with TRBD2 matching 16 bases. CDR1 is SQVTM, CDR2 ANQGSEA, per germline. J was trimmed by 7 bases and V by 4 bases; bases with no gene match: 1. The CDR3 is made up of 14 amino acids. CDR3 DNA sequence: TGCAGCGTTGTGGGACTAGCGGGGGGGAATGAGCAGTTCTTC. It translates to CSVVGLAGGNEQFF.

V usage is TRBV29-1 and J usage is TRBJ2-2, with 9 bases aligning to TRBD1. This CDR3 spans 15 amino acids. The V and J ends lost 1 base and 4 bases, in that order; junction bases with no gene match: 4. CDR1 is SQVTM and CDR2 is ANQGSEA in the germline V gene. As DNA, the CDR3 is TGCAGCGTTGAAGGGTGGACAGGGGCCACCGGGGAGCTGTTTTTT. Translation gives CSVEGWTGATGELFF.

The V call is TRBV5-4, the J call TRBJ2-3; possibly TRBD2 for D (7 bases). CDR1 and CDR2 (germline): SGHNT, YYREEE (reference sequence). V dropped 6 bases and J dropped 2 bases, with 16 bases sitting between them. This CDR3 has 15 residues. CDR3 coding DNA: TGTGCCAGCAAAGCGGGACACATGACCACAGATACGCAGTATTTT. The encoded protein is CASKAGHMTTDTQYF.

A word on this clone: The germline gene is not matched at one end of the junction; a read error may be the cause. The V and J genes are TRBV5-1 and TRBJ2-1; D might be TRBD1 (6 bases). The germline V gene encodes CDR1 SGHRS and CDR2 YFSETQ. CDR3 length: 13 amino acids. CDR3 bases: TGCGCCAGCAGACAGGGCTCCAACAATGAGCAGTTCTTC. This sequence encodes CASRQGSNNEQFF.

The chain carries TRBV7-7 and TRBJ2-5; 9 bases line up with TRBD2. This CDR3 has 16 residues. With V trimmed by 5 bases and J by 5 bases, 12 bases remained unmatched. The germline CDR1 and CDR2 sequences are SSHAT and FNYEAQ (reference sequence). This CDR3 reads CASSPRLAGGEETQYF. The CDR3 DNA sequence: TGTGCCAGCAGCCCCCGCCTGGCGGGAGGGGAGGAGACCCAGTACTTC.

This chain links TRBV5-1 with TRBJ2-2, with TRBD1 identical over 10 bases. Germline V gives CDR1 SGHRS, CDR2 YFSETQ. There are 16 residues in the CDR3. The trim removed 4 bases at V and 3 bases at J, leaving 6 bases unmatched. The CDR3 region is CASSAQDRGDTGELFF. DNA for the CDR3: TGCGCCAGCAGCGCGCAGGACAGGGGGGACACCGGGGAGCTGTTTTTT.

The chain employs TRBV9 and TRBJ1-1; 11 bases match TRBD1. Germline V gene sequence: CDR1 SGDLS, CDR2 YYNGEE. Trimming cost V 2 bases and J 5 bases; bases outside gene matches: 11. This CDR3 is built from 17 residues. CDR3 sequence: CASSVLGQGALWTEAFF. In DNA form, the CDR3 reads TGTGCCAGCAGCGTTTTAGGACAGGGGGCTCTTTGGACTGAAGCTTTCTTT.

J is TRBJ2-7 and V is TRBV10-3; possibly TRBD1 or TRBD2 for D (5 bases each). This CDR3 has 15 residues. Trimming removed 2 bases at V and 0 bases at J, with 11 bases between. CDR1 is ENHRY and CDR2 is SYGVKD in the germline V gene. The CDR3 DNA sequence: TGTGCCATCAGTGAGCCGGACACTAGCTCCTACGAGCAGTACTTC. Protein sequence: CAISEPDTSSYEQYF.

In its sample, this clone was seen a few times. J is TRBJ2-1 and V is TRBV27; TRBD2 might be the D (6 bases). Between the trimmed V and J ends, which lost 6 bases and 9 bases, there was a span of 18 bases. The length of the CDR3 is 14 residues. Germline V gene data show CDR1 as MNHEY and CDR2 as SMNVEV (reference sequence). CDR3 loop: CASRAPGTLPEQFF. The CDR3 nucleotides read TGTGCCAGCAGAGCACCCGGGACTCTGCCTGAGCAGTTCTTC.

The V gene is TRBV4-2, the J gene TRBJ1-4; 7 nucleotides agree with TRBD1. This CDR3 is 15 amino acids long. Germline values: CDR1 LGHNA, CDR2 YNFKEQ. V trimming: 6 bases; J trimming: 8 bases; junction bases outside the gene matches: 12. CDR3 nucleotides: TGTGCCAGCAGTTATAGGGGGCAGACTCCCGAAAAACTGTTTTTT. Its protein is CASSYRGQTPEKLFF.

This rearrangement joins TRBV7-9 to TRBJ1-3; D is possibly TRBD1 or TRBD2 (5 bases each). The J call may not be correct, given that the DNA end is closer to TRBJ2-2. Germline values: CDR1 SEHNR, CDR2 FQNEAQ (reference sequence). The CDR3 runs 16 residues. The CDR3 DNA is TGTGCCAGCAGCCCCAGGGAGAGCGGGAACACCGGGGAGCTGTTTTTT. Its translation is CASSPRESGNTGELFF.

CDR3 DNA sequence: TGTGCCAGCAGGACCCCGGGACAGGGAGAGCAGTACTTC. Translated: CASRTPGQGEQYF. This chain uses TRBV9 with TRBJ2-7; 9 nucleotides agree with TRBD1. Germline CDR1 and CDR2: SGDLS and YYNGEE. Losses at the gene ends were 5 bases for V and 7 bases for J; bases not matched to a gene: 7. CDR3 size: 13 residues.

CDR3 in amino acids: CASSYSGTGGPQDYGYTF. The CDR3 region has the DNA TGCGCCAGCAGCTACTCCGGGACAGGGGGCCCACAGGACTATGGCTACACCTTC. This sequence joins TRBV5-1 and TRBJ1-2, with 12 nucleotides matching TRBD1. Germline V gene sequence: CDR1 SGHRS, CDR2 YFSETQ. Trimming removed 3 bases from V and 3 bases from J; junction bases left unmatched: 12. The CDR3 length is 18 residues. The whole variable domain, filled in from reference TRBV5-1 and TRBJ1-2, reads KAGVTQTPRYLIKTRGQQVTLSCSPISGHRSVSWYQQTPGQGLQFLFEYFSETQRNKGNFPGRFSGRQFSNSRSEMNVSTLELGDSALYLCASSYSGTGGPQDYGYTFGSGTRLTVV.

This clone is a singleton in its sample. The V call is TRBV28, the J call TRBJ2-2, with D tentatively TRBD1 or TRBD2 (5 bases each). Trimming stripped 2 bases from V and 6 bases from J, with 19 bases between. The CDR3 has 17 residues. Germline V CDR1 and CDR2: MDHEN, SYDVKM. The chain's CDR3 is CASSLGLRGRTPGELFF. CDR3 coding DNA: TGTGCCAGCAGTTTAGGGCTCCGGGGCAGGACCCCCGGGGAGCTGTTTTTT.

The rearrangement links TRBV7-3 to TRBJ2-1, with 10 bases that match TRBD2. Germline loops: CDR1 SGHTA, CDR2 FQGTGA. This CDR3 is built from 16 residues. V shed 1 base and J 8 bases; nucleotides not matched to a gene: 8. As DNA, the CDR3 is TGTGCCAGCAGCTTAAGATTAGCGGGGGGCCTTGATGAGCAGTTCTTC. Translating it yields CASSLRLAGGLDEQFF.

The CDR3 loop reads CASSWGVAEAFF. Written as DNA, the CDR3 is TGTGCCAGCAGTTGGGGGGTCGCTGAAGCTTTCTTT. This chain uses TRBV7-2 with TRBJ1-1; D may be TRBD1 (5 bases). This CDR3 region has 12 residues. Trimming pared 6 bases from V and 6 bases from J, leaving 11 bases between. Germline CDR1 and CDR2: SGHTA and FQGNSA.

This chain connects TRBV30 to TRBJ1-2; D gene ambiguous. In germline, CDR1 is GTSNPN, CDR2 SVGIG (reference sequence). V lost 2 bases and J 4 bases, leaving 14 bases between the germline ends. The CDR3 has 14 amino acids. The CDR3 region has the DNA TGTGCCTGGAGTAATGGGGATTCGGGCTATGGCTACACCTTC. This codes for CAWSNGDSGYGYTF.

The gene calls are TRBV4-1 and TRBJ1-2; D perhaps matches TRBD1 (6 bases). The V gene's germline CDR1 is MGHRA and CDR2 YSYEKL. V was shortened by 1 base and J by 3 bases, with 18 bases between the two germline ends. This CDR3 has 17 amino acids. CDR3 amino acids: CASSQAYRGAHDYGYTF. The CDR3 nucleotides are TGCGCCAGCAGCCAAGCCTATAGGGGGGCGCATGACTATGGCTACACCTTC.

This clone came up a few times. This rearrangement joins TRBV5-8 to TRBJ1-2; D is undetermined. V was cut by 4 bases and J by 1 base, with 17 bases left in between. CDR1 is SGHTS, CDR2 YDEGEE, per germline. This CDR3 contains 16 residues. CDR3 protein: CASSALGRRINYGYTF. The DNA of the CDR3 is TGTGCCAGCAGCGCTCTAGGAAGACGGATTAACTATGGCTACACCTTC.

V gene TRBV9 combines with J gene TRBJ2-3; 7 bases fit TRBD2. The CDR3 covers 16 residues. CDR1 and CDR2 from the germline V gene are SGDLS and YYNGEE. V dropped 4 bases and J dropped 2; count of bases not matched to a gene: 10. The CDR3 protein is CASSSGGTTITDTQYF. CDR3 nucleotides: TGTGCCAGCAGCTCCGGGGGGACTACAATCACAGATACGCAGTATTTT.

This chain uses TRBV6-1 with TRBJ1-1; 8 bases align to TRBD1. From germline, CDR1 is MNHNS and CDR2 SASEGT. CDR3 size: 15 residues. The V segment lost 3 bases and the J segment 5 bases; nucleotides outside the gene matches: 8. CDR3 protein: CASSEPGTGRTEAFF. Here the CDR3 DNA reads TGTGCCAGCAGTGAGCCTGGGACAGGTCGAACTGAAGCTTTCTTT.

The chain combines TRBV19 with TRBJ1-1; D is unclear. Trimming left V 6 bases short and J 1 base short, with 18 bases between. CDR3 length: 16 residues. Germline V CDR1 and CDR2: LNHDA, SQIVND (reference sequence). The CDR3, as DNA: TGTGCCAGTAGGCAACGACCGCTAGGACCGAACACTGAAGCTTTCTTT. This encodes CASRQRPLGPNTEAFF.

J is TRBJ2-2 and V is TRBV11-2; TRBD2 aligns across 10 bases. Germline values: CDR1 SGHAT, CDR2 FQNNGV. The ends lost 5 bases at V and 3 bases at J; junction bases unmatched: 6. This CDR3 is built from 16 residues. The CDR3 is CASSPGTSVHTGELFF. CDR3 nucleotide sequence: TGTGCCAGCAGCCCCGGGACTAGCGTTCACACCGGGGAGCTGTTTTTT.

As DNA, the CDR3 is TGCAGCGTTGAAAGTACGGACTATGGCTACACCTTC. Protein sequence: CSVESTDYGYTF. The chain uses TRBV29-1 and TRBJ1-2; no clear D gene. The V end lost 2 bases, the J end lost 3 bases, and 7 bases lay between the germline ends. This CDR3 is 12 amino acids long. The germline CDR1 and CDR2 sequences are SQVTM and ANQGSEA.